The T cell receptor beta chain under discussion was sequenced for a study of shared clonotypes between healthy human individuals (dated by TCRdb to between 2020 and 2021). Looking at the study overall: Two women and three men aged 18 to 49 years were included in the cohort. Per donor, leukapheresis produced somewhere between about 0.9 and 10 billion PBMCs. For each donor, CD4 naive and CD4 memory were each run on three plates, CD8 naive on two plates, and CD8 memory on one plate. Blood TCR repertoires of four to six healthy adults were deeply sequenced to estimate repertoire size and the extent of clonotype sharing between individuals. Different laboratories and diverse techniques were used to prepare libraries and sequence TCR repertoires, to increase sequencing depth and limit assay-specific biases. The paper as a whole reports these results and caveats: Rarefaction of sorted-subset datasets indicated incomplete sequencing despite the large sequencing depth. Only blood was sampled, and tissue TCR repertoires likely differ from those in blood. Across a handful of donors, about 5.2% of naive CD4, roughly 3.3% of naive CD8, around 2.1% of memory CD4, and 0.4% of memory CD8 clonotypes were shared. Naive subsets generally had larger estimated clonotype richness than memory subsets. Compared with non-shared clonotypes, clonotypes shared by all four sorted-subset donors had higher generation probabilities. The small number of donors limited the genetic and exposure-history diversity represented. Pairwise subsampling led to the expectation that sequencing depth would affect the degree of clonotype sharing among donors.

Using the deep immunoSEQ assay, TCR CDR3 regions were amplified from genomic DNA by multiplex PCR. Extracted genomic DNA from each cell subset was spread evenly across all wells of several immunoSEQ 96-well plates, with each plate serving as a replicate. Each replicate PCR for sorted subsets received about 200 ng genomic DNA, equal to about 29,000 T cell genomes. The purified libraries were quantified using a Qubit 3.0 fluorometer, sized with a Bioanalyzer 2100, and then quantified again using the KAPA Library Quantification kit. A separate single-read 150-cycle Illumina NextSeq 550 flow cell was used to sequence each immunoSEQ 96-well plate. Turning to the authors' computational methods: The immunoSEQ output contained only junctional sequences without quality scores, so filtering could not match that applied to full-length reads. Sequences were annotated with PyIR, a Python wrapper for IgBLAST v1.9, and V/J genes and CDR3 were assigned using IMGT germline references. Reads with weak V/J assignments (E-value above 1e-6), missing CDR3, stop codons, out-of-frame junctions, or ambiguous translated residues were removed. V3J clonotypes were defined by identical inferred V gene, J gene, and CDR3 amino acid sequence. The percentage overlap between two repertoires was calculated by dividing the number of shared unique clonotypes by the size of the smaller repertoire. Richness of each repertoire was evaluated using RTK rarefaction, the Chao1 estimator, and Recon v2.1 estimates of unobserved clonotypes. OLGA was used to compute generation probabilities for all TCRbeta clonotypes that the gDNA method yielded from a few donors. Entries here come from immuneACCESS through TCRdb and include only in-frame sequences with V and J called. Some clones fail to appear in such tables; in the studies checked, an unresolved V gene covers under half of the shortfall, and the cause of the remainder is unknown. V and J calls and clone size are copied from that table; D and trimming were computed from the DNA. In this sample the table shows some 2,500,000 clones, approximately 93% of which occur a single time. 0.36% of the sample is held by the ten biggest clonotypes.

According to the germline V gene, CDR1 reads SQVTM and CDR2 reads ANQGSEA. A distance of 16 bases separates the germline ends of V and J, which lose 4 bases and 4 bases respectively. Counted from cysteine to phenylalanine, this CDR3 has 14 amino acids. The read is trimmed to its CDR3 DNA, 42 bases read in frame from base 1. The donors were healthy, HIV-negative adults who had no recently reported acute infections or vaccinations. Every donor was a Caucasian adult living in Nashville, Tennessee, USA. CD4+ T cells were enriched by magnetic negative selection; naive cells were then positively selected on CD45RA, and the negative fraction formed the memory subset. Blood was obtained by leukapheresis, after which PBMCs were separated by Ficoll-Histopaque density gradient centrifugation and cryopreserved in liquid nitrogen vapor phase. Analytical flow cytometry was used to check the purity and quantity of each magnetically sorted T cell population. Each sorted fraction had its genomic DNA isolated and then quantified by UV absorbance on a Nanodrop 2000c.

As regards this clone: It has no known antigen specificity. One base away there is no much larger clone; base qualities are not given.

Material for sequencing was naive CD4+ T cells from PBMCs. The cell subset or site label for this specimen denotes: CD45RA+ positively selected. This receptor was taken from a man in his late teens or twenties in good health. Some clones in this sample may be carry-over from other donors' samples. The chain joins TRBV29-1 to TRBJ1-2; the D gene is perhaps TRBD1, on 6 matching bases. The nucleotides are TGCAGCGTTGTAGAGGGAGGGGGATTCTATGGCTACACCTTC. Its translation reads: CSVVEGGGFYGYTF.